The present TCR beta chain was sequenced within a study of Graves' ophthalmopathy and Graves' hyperthyroidism (dated by TCRdb to the late 2010s). Study-wide context: Peripheral blood was collected before any treatment was given, at the time of initial diagnosis. TCR beta repertoire signatures were used to distinguish Graves' ophthalmopathy from Graves' hyperthyroidism and to predict progression to ophthalmopathy. In total, 135 blood samples were TCR-sequenced: fewer than 50 ophthalmopathy, approximately 75 hyperthyroidism and approximately 17 hyperthyroidism-to-ophthalmopathy patients. A discovery set of about a hundred patients (under 45 ophthalmopathy, approximately 58 stable hyperthyroidism) was enrolled to explore V-J signatures distinguishing ophthalmopathy from hyperthyroidism. For independent validation, a separate cohort was made up of around 18 hyperthyroidism patients plus 17 patients who later progressed from hyperthyroidism to ophthalmopathy. In roughly 6 hyperthyroidism patients, T-cell repertoires of thyroid tissue and blood were compared. Once sampling was done, hyperthyroidism patients were given methimazole at a starting dose of 30 mg daily, while ophthalmopathy patients were given high-dose intravenous methylprednisolone.

TCR beta CDR3 regions were amplified from RNA transcripts for repertoire sequencing. A first-round RT-PCR used HTBI primers with the Qiagen OneStep RT-PCR kit, followed by a second-round multiplex PCR, size selection and purification. Sequencing of the libraries was carried out on an Illumina HiSeq2000 in paired-end mode with 100 bp reads. The authors processed their data as follows. SOAPnuke was used for read processing, and reads with adapters, uncalled bases, a mean Phred below 15, or no exact constant-primer or identifier match were discarded. COPE v1.2.5 was used to merge high-quality paired reads. Each unique nucleotide sequence was defined as a clonotype, and clonotypes were aligned to IMGT TRB V, D and J references with MiTCR v1.1. The analysis was limited to V-J combinations with a frequency above 0.0001, which together covered 99.2% of repertoires. A TCR clonal expansion and chaos score per V-J combination was defined as the ratio of F50 clonal expansion to chaos observed in the TCRdist matrix. Welch's t-statistics and random forest were used to reduce the features to 10 to 15 V-J combinations, which were then used as input to a naive Bayes classifier. The similarity between thyroid and blood repertoires was quantified using the Morisita-Horn index. TCRdb cleaned the public reads at Q25 with fastp, built clones with MiXCR and kept in-frame beta chains. Every CDR3 protein is listed once, alongside the most common genes and DNA of its rows. The V and J calls and clone size are TCRdb's, not the authors'. The sample includes a few hundred thousand distinct CDR3 sequences, with about a sixth observed a single time. The ten most abundant clones make up about 12% of the sample.

Ophthalmopathy patients were characterized by moderately to severely active disease, a Clinical Activity Score of at least 3, a NOSPECS grade of at least 4, and a disease duration under 3 months. Patients with other autoimmune diseases, uncontrolled infections, pregnancy or lactation were excluded from the study. Diagnosis relied on clinical symptoms, serum thyroxine, TRAb, thyroid ultrasound and orbital computed tomography. Using Ficoll-Paque density gradient centrifugation, PBMCs were isolated from approximately 11 ml of fresh peripheral blood. Total RNA was extracted using Trizol reagent, and RNA quality was checked on an Agilent 2100 Bioanalyzer. The germline V gene (reference sequence) yields GTSNPN for CDR1 and SVGIG for CDR2. V is cut by 3 bases and J by 1 base, and the space between the germline ends is 12 bases. The CDR3 spans 14 residues, from the cysteine through the phenylalanine. Only CDR3 DNA is held: 42 bases, read in frame from base 1.

This clonotype was seen repeatedly, ten times or more. The specificity of this receptor is unknown. The input lacks base qualities; no much larger clone sits a single base away. What the authors observed across the whole study: In validation, the model predicted ophthalmopathy progression with less than 71% sensitivity and roughly 78% specificity; about a dozen predicted patients were CT-confirmed with GO in a median of 6.5 months. In cross-validation, the 13-signature model distinguished ophthalmopathy from stable hyperthyroidism with 85% to 90% sensitivity and around 81% specificity, and in the test set the corresponding values were roughly 80% and 76%. Most expanded thyroid clonotypes with frequency above 0.001 were also detected in blood, suggesting blood repertoires may reflect the thyroid immune response. Sample size was not predetermined statistically, and investigators were not blinded to group allocation.

The sample comprised peripheral blood. The V and J segments used are TRBV30 and TRBJ1-1; TRBD1 is a possible D gene, resting on 6 matching bases. This receptor was taken from an adult man with Graves' ophthalmopathy. The CDR3 has the sequence CAWSPGHQNTEAFF. The sequence in DNA is TGTGCCTGGAGCCCGGGACACCAGAACACTGAAGCTTTCTTT.